A single sample gave rise to the 10 T cell receptor beta chains below, sequenced in a study of T-cell reconstitution after alpha-beta-depleted transplantation in children. Unique molecular identifiers were incorporated during preparation of the TCRbeta library. MiXCR was run by TCRdb on the PCR reads, yielding one entry per CDR3 protein. The sample carries 350,000 to 400,000 distinct CDR3 sequences, 13% recorded once. The sequencing used PBMCs, collected from the stem cell graft. The receptors shown here come from a human donor who donated a stem cell graft to a child with Fanconi anemia.

The rearrangement uses TRBV27 and TRBJ1-6, with D uncertain. Per the germline V gene, CDR1 is MNHEY and CDR2 is SMNVEV (reference sequence). This CDR3 spans 14 amino acids. Trimming stripped 8 bases from V and 6 bases from J, with 14 bases between. CDR3 DNA: TGTGCCAGCGGCCTTTTGACTTCTAATTCACCCCTCCACTTT. This encodes CASGLLTSNSPLHF.

This clonotype has ten or more counts. The chain recombines TRBV29-1 with TRBJ1-2; D gene unclear. CDR3 length: 11 amino acids. Germline CDR1 and CDR2: SQVTM and ANQGSEA. The V end lost 3 bases, the J end lost 7 bases, and 9 bases lay between the germline ends. The CDR3 sequence is CSVDGGSGYTF. CDR3 nucleotide sequence: TGCAGCGTTGACGGAGGTTCTGGCTACACCTTC.

Remarks on this clonotype: This may be a read error, as it is one base from a much larger clone. The chain uses TRBV3-1 and TRBJ1-3, with 10 bases aligning to TRBD1. Germline values: CDR1 LGHDT, CDR2 YNNKEL (reference sequence). The J segment lost 3 bases and the V segment lost 8 bases, leaving 7 bases of the junction unmatched. This CDR3 spans 15 amino acids. This CDR3 reads CASCARDRGGNTIYF. In DNA form, the CDR3 reads TGTGCCAGCTGCGCCCGGGACAGGGGTGGAAACACCATATATTTT.

Worth noting for this clonotype: The junction shows a germline mismatch at one end, possibly a read error. The rearrangement joins TRBV7-6 to TRBJ2-1, with 7 bases lining up with TRBD1. Germline loops: CDR1 SGHVS, CDR2 FNYEAQ. This CDR3 comprises 15 residues. In DNA form, the CDR3 reads TGTTCCAGCAGCTTAGATTGGGACAGATACAATGAGCAGTTCTTC. Translated, it gives CSSSLDWDRYNEQFF. The complete variable domain, with remaining parts taken from reference TRBV7-6 and TRBJ2-1, reads GAGVSQSPRYKVTKRGQDVALRCDPISGHVSLYWYRQALGQGPEFLTYFNYEAQQDKSGLPNDRFSAERPEGSISTLTIQRTEQRDSAMYRCSSSLDWDRYNEQFFGPGTRLTVL.

This chain joins TRBV5-5 and TRBJ1-1; D is perhaps TRBD1 (6 bases). The CDR3 is made up of 13 amino acids. Per germline, CDR1 SGHKS and CDR2 YYEKEE (reference sequence). V dropped 1 base and J dropped 12 bases, with 16 bases sitting between them. The CDR3 is CASSLITGMKTFF. DNA for the CDR3: TGTGCCAGCAGCTTGATTACAGGGATGAAAACTTTCTTT.

This clonotype has just a few counts. The chain employs TRBV7-8 and TRBJ1-1; D is unclear. This CDR3 is 13 amino acids long. The germline V and J ends were trimmed by 4 bases and 0 bases, with 6 bases remaining between them. CDR1 and CDR2 from the germline V gene are SGHVS and FQNEAQ. The CDR3 DNA sequence: TGTGCCAGCAGCTGGATCGTGAACACTGAAGCTTTCTTT. Its translation is CASSWIVNTEAFF. Together with reference TRBV7-8 and TRBJ1-1, the CDR3 gives the full variable domain: GAGVSQSPRYKVAKRGQDVALRCDPISGHVSLFWYQQALGQGPEFLTYFQNEAQLDKSGLPSDRFFAERPEGSVSTLKIQRTQQEDSAVYLCASSWIVNTEAFFGQGTRLTVV.

The V and J genes are TRBV6-1 and TRBJ1-2, with TRBD1 matching 8 bases. The CDR3 consists of 13 residues. CDR1 is MNHNS and CDR2 is SASEGT in the germline V gene. J gave up 7 bases and V 6 bases, and 7 bases lay outside the gene matches. The CDR3 nucleotides are TGTGCCAGCAGAACCGACAGGGGCGGTGGCTACACCTTC. Translation: CASRTDRGGGYTF.

This clonotype was seen many times. V usage is TRBV4-3 and J usage is TRBJ2-2, with a tentative D call TRBD1 (5 bases). CDR3 size: 15 residues. Trimming pared 6 bases from V and 6 bases from J, leaving 17 bases between. Germline V gene lookup returns CDR1 LGHNA and CDR2 YSLEER. DNA of the CDR3: TGCGCCAGCAGTCCAAACCAGGGTTTCCCCGGGGAGCTGTTTTTT. This codes for CASSPNQGFPGELFF.

The J gene is TRBJ2-2, the V gene TRBV14; D might be TRBD1 or TRBD2, each matching 5 bases. Germline CDR1 SGHDN, CDR2 FVKESK. The CDR3 spans 14 residues. Trimming pared 6 bases from V and 6 bases from J, leaving 14 bases between. The CDR3 spells CASRWGNSAGELFF. DNA for the CDR3: TGTGCCAGCAGATGGGGGAACTCAGCCGGGGAGCTGTTTTTT. Supplemented by reference TRBV14 and TRBJ2-2, the full variable domain reads EAGVTQFPSHSVIEKGQTVTLRCDPISGHDNLYWYRRVMGKEIKFLLHFVKESKQDESGMPNNRFLAERTGGTYSTLKVQPAELEDSGVYFCASRWGNSAGELFFGEGSRLTVL.

The V gene is TRBV5-1, the J gene TRBJ2-3; D is possibly TRBD1 (8 bases). The CDR3 is 14 residues long. CDR1 and CDR2 (germline): SGHRS, YFSETQ. Trimming took 6 bases from V and 4 from J, leaving 15 bases between them. The CDR3 bases are TGCGCCAGCAAGACTACAGGGGGGGCAGATACGCAGTATTTT. Amino acids: CASKTTGGADTQYF.